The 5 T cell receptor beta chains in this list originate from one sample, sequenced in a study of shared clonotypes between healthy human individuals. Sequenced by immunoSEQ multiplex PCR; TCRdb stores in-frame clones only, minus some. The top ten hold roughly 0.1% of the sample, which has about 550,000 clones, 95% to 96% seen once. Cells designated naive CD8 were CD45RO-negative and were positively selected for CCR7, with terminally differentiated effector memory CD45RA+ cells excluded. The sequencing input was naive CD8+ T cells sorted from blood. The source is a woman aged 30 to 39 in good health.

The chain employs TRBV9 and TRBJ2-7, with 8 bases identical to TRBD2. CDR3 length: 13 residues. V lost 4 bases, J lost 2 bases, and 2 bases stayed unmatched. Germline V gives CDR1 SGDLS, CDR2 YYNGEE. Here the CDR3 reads CASSPGGPYEQYF. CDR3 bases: TGTGCCAGCAGCCCGGGAGGGCCCTACGAGCAGTACTTC.

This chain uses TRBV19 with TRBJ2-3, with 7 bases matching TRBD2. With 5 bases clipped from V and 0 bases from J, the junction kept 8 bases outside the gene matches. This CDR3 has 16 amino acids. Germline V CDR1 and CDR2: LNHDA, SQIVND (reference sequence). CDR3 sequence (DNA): TGTGCCAGTAGTGCCTCTAGCGGCTGGAGCACAGATACGCAGTATTTT. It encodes CASSASSGWSTDTQYF.

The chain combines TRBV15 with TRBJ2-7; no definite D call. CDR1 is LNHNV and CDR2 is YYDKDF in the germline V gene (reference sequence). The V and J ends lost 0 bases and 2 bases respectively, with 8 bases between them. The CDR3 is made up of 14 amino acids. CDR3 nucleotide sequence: TGTGCCACCAGCAGAGACATTAACACCTACGAGCAGTACTTC. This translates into CATSRDINTYEQYF.

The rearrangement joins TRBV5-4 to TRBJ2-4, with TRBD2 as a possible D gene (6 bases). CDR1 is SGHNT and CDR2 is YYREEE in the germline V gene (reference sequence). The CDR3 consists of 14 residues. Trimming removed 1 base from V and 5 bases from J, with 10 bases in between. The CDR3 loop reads CASSLRDFQNIQYF. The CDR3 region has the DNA TGTGCCAGCAGCTTGCGGGACTTTCAAAACATTCAGTACTTC.

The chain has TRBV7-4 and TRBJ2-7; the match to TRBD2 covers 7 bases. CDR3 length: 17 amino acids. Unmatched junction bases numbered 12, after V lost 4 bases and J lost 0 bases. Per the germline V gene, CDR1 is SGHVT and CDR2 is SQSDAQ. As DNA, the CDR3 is TGTGCCAGCAGCTCGAAGAAGAACGGGGGGAGCTCCTACGAGCAGTACTTC. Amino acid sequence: CASSSKKNGGSSYEQYF.